One sample yielded the 24 T cell receptor beta chains listed below, sequenced in a study of T cell repertoires in cytomegalovirus infection. These receptors have no known antigen. TCRdb re-called the reads through MiXCR, storing one row per CDR3 protein. The sample lists approximately 730,000 distinct CDR3 sequences, 25% to 35% occurring once. The material was cultured CD8+ T cells from PBMCs, obtained from culture after CMV antigen stimulation. These receptors came from a human donor in good health (CMV status not recorded). Some clones in this sample may be carry-over from other donors' samples.

The chain couples TRBV11-2 to TRBJ2-1; TRBD1 matches at 7 bases. With V trimmed by 5 bases and J by 9 bases, 28 bases remained unmatched. The germline CDR1 and CDR2 sequences are SGHAT and FQNNGV. The CDR3 spans 20 residues. The CDR3 DNA reads TGTGCCAGCAGCCCGAACCGGGACAGCTTCTCTCCAAGCACTCCCTTTGAGCAGTTCTTC. It translates to CASSPNRDSFSPSTPFEQFF.

This clonotype came up a few times. The chain couples TRBV18 to TRBJ1-1; maybe TRBD1 (6 bases). The CDR3 sequence is 13 residues long. In germline, CDR1 is KGHSH, CDR2 LQKENI. The V end lost 2 bases, the J end lost 6 bases, and 10 bases lay between the germline ends. The CDR3 region is CASSPSGGSEAFF. The CDR3 region has the DNA TGTGCCAGCTCACCATCGGGGGGCTCTGAAGCTTTCTTT.

V and J are TRBV6-8 and TRBJ2-1; TRBD2 matches 12 bases. The V gene's germline CDR1 is MNHGY and CDR2 SAAAGT. The CDR3 totals 16 residues. Trimming removed 8 bases from V and 3 bases from J; junction bases left unmatched: 8. CDR3 loop: CASQLAGGLLYNEQFF. The CDR3 DNA sequence: TGTGCCAGCCAACTAGCGGGGGGCCTCCTCTACAATGAGCAGTTCTTC.

The rearrangement joins TRBV12-3 or TRBV12-4 to TRBJ2-2; no firm D call. Trimming removed 3 bases from V and 0 bases from J, with 14 bases in between. The CDR3 length is 17 residues. The CDR3 region has the DNA TGTGCCAGCAGTTTTCGGGTCCCGACATCGAACACCGGGGAGCTGTTTTTT. Encoded protein: CASSFRVPTSNTGELFF.

The sample holds many counts of this clonotype. This chain uses TRBV7-6 with TRBJ2-1, with TRBD1 identical over 7 bases. CDR3 length equals 17 residues. CDR1 SGHVS and CDR2 FNYEAQ come from the germline V gene. The V and J ends lost 5 bases and 2 bases, in that order; junction bases with no gene match: 12. The CDR3, as DNA: TGTGCCAGCAGCCCCACCCCGGACAGGAGACCCTACAATGAGCAGTTCTTC. It codes for CASSPTPDRRPYNEQFF. Full variable domain (missing parts from reference TRBV7-6 and TRBJ2-1): GAGVSQSPRYKVTKRGQDVALRCDPISGHVSLYWYRQALGQGPEFLTYFNYEAQQDKSGLPNDRFSAERPEGSISTLTIQRTEQRDSAMYRCASSPTPDRRPYNEQFFGPGTRLTVL.

This clonotype was found a few times. The chain employs TRBV7-2 and TRBJ1-3; perhaps TRBD1 as D (5 bases). The V and J ends lost 5 bases and 0 bases respectively, with 14 bases between them. Per the germline V gene, CDR1 is SGHTA and CDR2 is FQGNSA. The CDR3 is 16 amino acids. This CDR3 reads CASSLQEGFSGNTIYF. The CDR3 coding sequence is TGTGCCAGCAGCCTACAAGAGGGGTTCTCTGGAAACACCATATATTTT.

The chain employs TRBV3-1 and TRBJ1-1; the D is unclear. CDR3 length: 17 amino acids. Germline CDR1 is LGHDT and CDR2 is YNNKEL (reference sequence). Trimming left V 0 bases short and J 0 bases short, with 14 bases between. CDR3: CASSQDRMLSVNTEAFF. CDR3 coding DNA: TGTGCCAGCAGCCAAGATAGGATGTTGAGTGTGAACACTGAAGCTTTCTTT. Full variable domain (outside the CDR3, taken from reference TRBV3-1 and TRBJ1-1): DTAVSQTPKYLVTQMGNDKSIKCEQNLGHDTMYWYKQDSKKFLKIMFSYNNKELIINETVPNRFSPKSPDKAHLNLHINSLELGDSAVYFCASSQDRMLSVNTEAFFGQGTRLTVV.

This clonotype was observed a handful of times. The genes are TRBV6-6 and TRBJ1-5; TRBD1 matches at 9 bases. CDR1 and CDR2 from the germline V gene are MNHNY and SVGAGI (reference sequence). The V segment lost 4 bases and the J segment 1 base; nucleotides outside the gene matches: 5. This CDR3 region has 16 residues. CDR3 coding DNA: TGTGCCAGCAGTTGGACAGGGGCGGGGAGCAATCAGCCCCAGCATTTT. The encoded protein is CASSWTGAGSNQPQHF.

This clonotype has just a few counts. The V gene is TRBV7-9, the J gene TRBJ1-5; TRBD1 agrees at 8 bases. V dropped 3 bases and J dropped 1; count of bases not matched to a gene: 8. The CDR3 is 17 amino acids. In germline, CDR1 is SEHNR, CDR2 FQNEAQ (reference sequence). CDR3 in amino acids: CASSFGSGGPSNQPQHF. The CDR3 bases are TGTGCCAGCAGCTTTGGTTCAGGGGGCCCCAGCAATCAGCCCCAGCATTTT.

The chain has TRBV6-2 or TRBV6-3 and TRBJ1-1; no reliable D call. Between the trimmed V and J ends, which lost 2 bases and 7 bases, there was a span of 11 bases. The germline V gene encodes CDR1 MNHEY and CDR2 SVGEGT. This CDR3 has 13 amino acids. The chain's CDR3 is CASSYEDIYEAFF. CDR3 DNA: TGTGCCAGCAGTTACGAAGACATATATGAAGCTTTCTTT.

This clonotype was found a few times. The chain uses TRBV7-9 and TRBJ2-3; D could derive from TRBD1 or TRBD2 (5 bases each). Trimming cost V 5 bases and J 2 bases, with 17 bases left between them. CDR1 SEHNR and CDR2 FQNEAQ come from the germline V gene (reference sequence). CDR3 length equals 16 residues. Here the CDR3 reads CASSPRTGTYTDTQYF. DNA for the CDR3: TGTGCCAGCAGCCCCCGGACCGGGACGTACACAGATACGCAGTATTTT.

The chain uses TRBV7-8 and TRBJ2-2; possibly TRBD2 for D (6 bases). Per germline, CDR1 SGHVS and CDR2 FQNEAQ. The CDR3 totals 16 residues. V was cut by 1 base and J by 5 bases, with 14 bases left in between. CDR3 DNA sequence: TGTGCCAGCAGCTTAGATATGGGGGGTGGAACCGGGGAGCTGTTTTTT. Its translation: CASSLDMGGGTGELFF.

This clonotype was detected a few times. The J gene is TRBJ2-7, the V gene TRBV2; 7 nucleotides agree with TRBD2. The CDR3 runs 15 residues. V was pared by 7 bases and J by 6 bases, with 15 bases of the junction left unmatched. Germline V gives CDR1 SNHLY, CDR2 FYNNEI. DNA of the CDR3: TGTGCCAGCACCGAGGATCGCGGGGGTCTCTTCGAGCAGTACTTC. This sequence encodes CASTEDRGGLFEQYF.

This clonotype was recorded a few times. The chain uses TRBV7-6 and TRBJ1-1; D gene unclear. CDR1 SGHVS and CDR2 FNYEAQ come from the germline V gene. V was pared by 0 bases and J by 2 bases, with 10 bases between. The CDR3 loop spans 15 amino acids. CDR3 sequence (DNA): TGTGCCAGCAGCTTAGCGCTCTCTAAAAACACTGAAGCTTTCTTT. Protein sequence: CASSLALSKNTEAFF.

The rearrangement joins TRBV25-1 to TRBJ1-2; D is possibly TRBD1 (6 bases). The germline V and J ends were trimmed by 8 bases and 7 bases, with 14 bases remaining between them. CDR1 and CDR2 (germline): MGHDK, SYGVNS. The CDR3 sequence is 12 residues long. The CDR3 here is CASVDSVGGYTF. The CDR3, as DNA: TGTGCCAGCGTGGACAGCGTGGGTGGCTACACCTTC.

This clonotype was seen a handful of times. The chain combines TRBV27 with TRBJ1-5, with D unclear. Germline V CDR1 and CDR2: MNHEY, SMNVEV (reference sequence). The V end lost 2 bases, the J end lost 6 bases, and 8 bases lay between the germline ends. The CDR3 consists of 13 residues. CDR3 in amino acids: CASSLNSPQPQHF. CDR3 DNA sequence: TGTGCCAGCAGTTTAAACAGCCCTCAGCCCCAGCATTTT.

CDR3 amino acids: CASSPLKDSNTGELFF. Written as DNA, the CDR3 is TGTGCCAGCAGCCCGCTAAAGGACTCGAACACCGGGGAGCTGTTTTTT. The genes are TRBV11-3 and TRBJ2-2; TRBD2 might be the D (5 bases). CDR1 and CDR2 (germline): SGHNT, YENEEA. The CDR3 totals 16 residues. Trimming removed 5 bases at V and 0 bases at J, with 13 bases between. The full variable domain, its missing parts supplied by reference TRBV11-3 and TRBJ2-2, is EAGVVQSPRYKIIEKKQPVAFWCNPISGHNTLYWYLQNLGQGPELLIRYENEEAVDDSQLPKDRFSAERLKGVDSTLKIQPAELGDSAVYLCASSPLKDSNTGELFFGEGSRLTVL.

This clonotype was picked up a small number of times. The chain links TRBV24-1 to TRBJ2-3; D remains unclear. Per germline, CDR1 KGHDR and CDR2 SFDVKD. The CDR3 has 13 residues. V shed 3 bases and J shed 3 bases, with 6 bases lying between them. As DNA, the CDR3 is TGTGCCACCAGTGATGGGCCTACAGATACGCAGTATTTT. It specifies CATSDGPTDTQYF.

The rearrangement uses TRBV6-2 or TRBV6-3 and TRBJ2-7, with a tentative D call TRBD2 (5 bases). The CDR3 spans 13 residues. Germline lookup yields CDR1 MNHEY and CDR2 SVGEGT. Trimming shortened V by 6 bases and J by 4 bases, and 13 bases separated the two germline ends. Here the CDR3 reads CASSHSSYYEQYF. DNA of the CDR3: TGTGCCAGCAGCCACTCTAGCTATTACGAGCAGTACTTC.

The chain employs TRBV12-3 or TRBV12-4 and TRBJ2-3, with D maybe TRBD1 (5 bases). The V gene lost 8 bases and the J gene lost 4 bases, with 19 bases spanning the gap. The length of the CDR3 is 15 residues. CDR3 sequence (DNA): TGTGCCAGCCTCGGACCGGACAAAGGCCCAGATACGCAGTATTTT. It yields the protein CASLGPDKGPDTQYF.

This clonotype was found a few times. V gene TRBV7-6 combines with J gene TRBJ2-1; 8 bases align to TRBD1. The CDR3 is 15 amino acids. J lost 7 bases, V lost 0 bases, and 5 bases had no gene match. CDR1 is SGHVS, CDR2 FNYEAQ, per germline. The CDR3 coding sequence is TGTGCCAGCAGCTTAGCCAAGGACAGGGTGAATGAGCAGTTCTTC. Its protein is CASSLAKDRVNEQFF.

There are a few counts of this clonotype. The chain uses TRBV7-9 and TRBJ2-5; 9 bases match TRBD1. Germline loops: CDR1 SEHNR, CDR2 FQNEAQ (reference sequence). The J segment lost 5 bases and the V segment lost 6 bases, leaving 13 bases of the junction unmatched. The CDR3 contains 16 residues. The CDR3 reads CASSFLGTGPQETQYF. CDR3 DNA sequence: TGTGCCAGCAGTTTCCTCGGGACAGGGCCCCAGGAGACCCAGTACTTC.

About this clonotype: A much larger clone differs by one base, so this may be a read error. V usage is TRBV7-9 and J usage is TRBJ1-1; the match to TRBD1 covers 9 bases. CDR1 is SEHNR and CDR2 is FQNEAQ in the germline V gene (reference sequence). CDR3 size: 14 residues. The CDR3 sequence: CVSSFSQGASEAFF. Here the CDR3 DNA reads TGTGTCAGCAGCTTTTCACAGGGGGCAAGTGAAGCTTTCTTT.

This clonotype came up a few times. The chain employs TRBV7-9 and TRBJ2-4; no clear D. Germline CDR1 and CDR2: SEHNR and FQNEAQ (reference sequence). Between the trimmed V and J ends, which lost 5 bases and 0 bases, there was a span of 8 bases. There are 14 residues in the CDR3. The DNA of the CDR3 is TGTGCCAGCAGCCACGGGCTAGCCAAAAACATTCAGTACTTC. Its protein is CASSHGLAKNIQYF.